The source of this T cell receptor (beta chain) is a study of T cells in Graves' hyperthyroidism and ophthalmopathy. Study-level findings and limits: Blood samples included most of the expanded thyroid clonotypes exceeding 0.001.

The CDR3 regions of TCR beta were amplified from RNA transcripts. TCR CDR3 underwent first-round RT-PCR with the HTBI primer set. From the multiplex PCR reads, TCRdb called clonotypes with MiXCR, one entry per CDR3 protein. The table records more than 250,000 distinct CDR3 sequences, roughly 15% of them present only once. This clonotype occurred many times. Its antigen is not identified. The sequenced material came from blood. The sequence came from a woman in her forties or fifties with Graves' hyperthyroidism that later progressed to Graves' ophthalmopathy.

CDR3 bases: TGTGCCAGCAGTTCCCCCGGACAGGGGCTACCCTCCTACGAGCAGTACTTC. Protein: CASSSPGQGLPSYEQYF. The chain combines TRBV28 with TRBJ2-7; 9 nucleotides line up with TRBD1. The junction had 10 bases not matched to a gene; V was cut back by 4 bases and J by 0 bases. Germline CDR1 and CDR2: MDHEN and SYDVKM. The CDR3 contains 17 residues.